The 8 T cell receptor beta chains presented below share a single source sample, sequenced in a study of T cell responses to AZD1222 COVID-19 vaccine. The data were produced by immunoSEQ multiplex PCR, yet TCRdb's version contains in-frame clones alone and is incomplete. The sample yields 150,000 to 200,000 clones, 80% to 90% seen once. Sequenced here: peripheral blood, sampled on day 0 of AZD1222 vaccination. These receptors were collected from an adult in good health.

The chain combines TRBV2 with TRBJ2-5; the D gene is possibly TRBD2 (7 bases). The V end was cut by 8 bases, the J end by 4 bases, with 17 bases between. The CDR3 has 14 residues. Looked up from germline, CDR1 is SNHLY and CDR2 is FYNNEI. The CDR3 spells CASDPAGAGETQYF. The CDR3 nucleotides read TGTGCCAGCGATCCTGCGGGGGCGGGAGAGACCCAGTACTTC.

J is TRBJ2-1 and V is TRBV11-2; no reliable D call. V was clipped by 2 bases and J by 7 bases, with 6 bases between them. The germline V gene encodes CDR1 SGHAT and CDR2 FQNNGV. The CDR3 length is 12 residues. CDR3 sequence reads: CASSLSRNEQFF. The CDR3 DNA reads as TGTGCCAGCAGCTTAAGTCGGAATGAGCAGTTCTTC.

J is TRBJ2-1 and V is TRBV5-1, with 7 bases identical to TRBD1. V trimming: 4 bases; J trimming: 8 bases; junction bases outside the gene matches: 6. There are 13 residues in the CDR3. Germline CDR1 is SGHRS and CDR2 is YFSETQ. The CDR3 protein is CASSTRQGDEQFF. Here the CDR3 DNA reads TGCGCCAGCAGCACCAGACAGGGCGATGAGCAGTTCTTC.

This rearrangement joins TRBV12-3 or TRBV12-4 to TRBJ1-2; D call uncertain. The CDR3 length is 12 residues. Trimming stripped 1 base from V and 6 bases from J, with 6 bases between. The CDR3 DNA reads as TGTGCCAGCAGTTTAGGGGAGAATGGCTACACCTTC. Translation gives CASSLGENGYTF.

The V and J genes are TRBV30 and TRBJ2-3; the match to TRBD1 covers 10 bases. There are 14 residues in the CDR3. V lost 5 bases to trimming and J lost 9 bases; unmatched junction nucleotides: 11. Germline lookup yields CDR1 GTSNPN and CDR2 SVGIG (reference sequence). The CDR3 here is CAWAQPDRGYTQYF. The CDR3 DNA is TGTGCCTGGGCCCAACCGGACAGGGGGTACACGCAGTATTTT.

This rearrangement joins TRBV18 to TRBJ2-1, with 13 bases identical to TRBD2. Trimming took 1 base from V and 6 from J; bases not matched to a gene: 0. This CDR3 region has 15 residues. The germline CDR1 and CDR2 sequences are KGHSH and LQKENI. The DNA of the CDR3 is TGTGCCAGCTCACCACGGACTAGCGGGAGCAATGAGCAGTTCTTC. Amino acids: CASSPRTSGSNEQFF.

The chain couples TRBV7-9 to TRBJ2-3, with D perhaps TRBD2 (6 bases). Germline CDR1 reads SEHNR; CDR2 reads FQNEAQ (reference sequence). The V and J ends lost 5 bases and 0 bases respectively, with 12 bases between them. CDR3 size: 15 residues. CDR3 residues: CASSRLVTSTDTQYF. The DNA for the CDR3 is TGTGCCAGCAGCCGACTAGTTACTAGCACAGATACGCAGTATTTT.

The CDR3 here is CASSVPPGQGAGYTF. The CDR3 DNA follows: TGTGCCAGCAGTGTACCTCCGGGACAGGGGGCTGGCTACACCTTC. The chain carries TRBV28 and TRBJ1-2, with TRBD1 matching 12 bases. Per germline, CDR1 MDHEN and CDR2 SYDVKM. The CDR3 length is 15 residues. V lost 5 bases to trimming and J lost 7 bases; unmatched junction nucleotides: 8.